This TCR beta chain was sequenced in a study of early stage breast cancer tumors. TCRdb's table, derived via immunoSEQ multiplex PCR, lists solely in-frame clones and lacks some. Altogether 51,000 or so clones are present, 83% being singletons, with the ten largest covering about 1.5%. Losses at the gene ends were 3 bases for V and 4 bases for J; bases not matched to a gene: 7. This CDR3 comprises 15 residues. In germline, CDR1 is WSHSY, CDR2 SAAADI. In its sample, this clone was seen once. The specimen sequenced was blood. The rearrangement joins TRBV10-2 to TRBJ2-3; 7 bases line up with TRBD2. This TCR came from a person aged 45-65 years with breast cancer. The CDR3 nucleotides read TGCGCCAGCAGTGACGGGTCGGGGAGGGCAGATACGCAGTATTTT. This encodes CASSDGSGRADTQYF.